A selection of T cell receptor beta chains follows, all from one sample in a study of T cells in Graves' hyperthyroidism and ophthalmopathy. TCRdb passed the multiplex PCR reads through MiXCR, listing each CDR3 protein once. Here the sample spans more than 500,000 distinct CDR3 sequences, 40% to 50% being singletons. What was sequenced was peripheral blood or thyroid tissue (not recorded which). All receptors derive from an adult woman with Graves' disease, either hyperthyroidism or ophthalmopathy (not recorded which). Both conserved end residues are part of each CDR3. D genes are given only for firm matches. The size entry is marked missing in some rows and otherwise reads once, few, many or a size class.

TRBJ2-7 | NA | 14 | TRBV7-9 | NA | TGTGCCAGCAGTACAGGACGGGCCTCCTACGAGCAGTACTTC | CASSTGRASYEQYF
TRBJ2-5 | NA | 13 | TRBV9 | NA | TGTGCCAGCAGCGGGGACGGAGATCAGCCCCAGTACTTC | CASSGDGDQPQYF
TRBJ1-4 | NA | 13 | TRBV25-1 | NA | TGTGCCAGCAGTGGGGGTATTAATGAAAAACTGTTTTTT | CASSGGINEKLFF
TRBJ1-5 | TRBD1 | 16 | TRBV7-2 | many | TGTGCCAGCAGCTACTCAGGGGGCATCAGCAATCAGCCCCAGCATTTT | CASSYSGGISNQPQHF
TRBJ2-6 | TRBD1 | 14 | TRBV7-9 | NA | TGTGCCAGCAGCCACCGGGACAGGAGGCATGTGGGGGCTTTC | CASSHRDRRHVGAF
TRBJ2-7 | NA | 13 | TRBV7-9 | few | TGTGCCAGCAGCCCTGGGATGGGCGGCGAGCAGTACTTC | CASSPGMGGEQYF
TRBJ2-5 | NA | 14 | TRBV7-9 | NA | TGTGCCAGCAGTCTCATCGGAGTGCGAGAGACCCAGTACTTC | CASSLIGVRETQYF
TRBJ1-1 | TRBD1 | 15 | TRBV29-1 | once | TGCAGCGGATGGGGGGGCGACAGGGGTAACACTGAAGCTTTCTTT | CSGWGGDRGNTEAFF
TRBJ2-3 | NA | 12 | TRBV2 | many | TGTGCCAGCACCCTTGGGGGAGATACGCAGTATTTT | CASTLGGDTQYF
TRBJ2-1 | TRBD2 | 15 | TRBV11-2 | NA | TGTGCCAGCAGCTTATCTAGCGGGAGTGGGAATGAGCAGTTCTTC | CASSLSSGSGNEQFF
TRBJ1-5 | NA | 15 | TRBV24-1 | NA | TGTGCCACCAGTGACCCGGCAACAGGCAATCAGCCCCAGCATTTT | CATSDPATGNQPQHF
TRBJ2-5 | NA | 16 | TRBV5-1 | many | TGCGCCAGCAGCTTTAGGGGATTCGGGGAACAAGAGACCCAGTACTTC | CASSFRGFGEQETQYF
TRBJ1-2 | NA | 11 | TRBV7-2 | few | TGTGCCAGCAGGCAAGGGAGGGACTACACCTTC | CASRQGRDYTF
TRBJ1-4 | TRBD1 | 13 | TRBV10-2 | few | TGCGCCAGCCGGGACAGATCCAATGAAAAACTGTTTTTT | CASRDRSNEKLFF
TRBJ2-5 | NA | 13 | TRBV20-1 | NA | TGCAGTGCAGACAGCCAGGCACAAGAGACCCAGTACTTC | CSADSQAQETQYF
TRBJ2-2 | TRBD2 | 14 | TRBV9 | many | TGTGCCAGCAGAATGGCGGGAGAGACCGGGGAGCTGTTTTTT | CASRMAGETGELFF
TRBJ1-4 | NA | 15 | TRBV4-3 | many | TGCGCCAGCAGCCAAGATTCAGGGGATAATGAAAAACTGTTTTTT | CASSQDSGDNEKLFF
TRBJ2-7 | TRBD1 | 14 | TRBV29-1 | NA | TGCAGCGTTCAAGTGCAGGGGGCGCTCTACGAGCAGTACTTC | CSVQVQGALYEQYF
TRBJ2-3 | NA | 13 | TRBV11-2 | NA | TGTGCCAGCAGCCGCGACTGGTCGGATACGCAGTATTTT | CASSRDWSDTQYF
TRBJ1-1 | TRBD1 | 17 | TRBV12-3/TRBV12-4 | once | TGTGCCAGCAGTGAAGGACAGGGGATCCGGAGGAACACTGAAGCTTTCTTT | CASSEGQGIRRNTEAFF
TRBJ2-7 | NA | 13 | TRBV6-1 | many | TGTGCCAGCAGTGTTGGACAGACCTACGAGCAGTACTTC | CASSVGQTYEQYF
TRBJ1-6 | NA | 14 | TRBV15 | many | TGTGCCACCAGCAGAGACCCGGGGTATTCACCCCTCCACTTT | CATSRDPGYSPLHF
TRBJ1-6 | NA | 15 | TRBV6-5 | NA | TGTGCCAGCAGTCCGACTAGGTCCTATAATTCACCCCTCCACTTT | CASSPTRSYNSPLHF
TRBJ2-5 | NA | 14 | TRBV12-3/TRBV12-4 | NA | TGTGCCAGCAGTCCCGCCAGGACAGTCGAGACCCAGTACTTC | CASSPARTVETQYF
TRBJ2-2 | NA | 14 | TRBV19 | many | TGTGCCAGTAGTACCGGGACTGTCACCGGGGAGCTGTTTTTT | CASSTGTVTGELFF
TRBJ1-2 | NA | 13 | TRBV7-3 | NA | TGTGCCAGCAGCCCTGGGGGGCGCTATGGCTACACCTTC | CASSPGGRYGYTF